This TCR beta chain was captured in a study of blood T cell repertoires in COVID-19. The CDR3 is 15 amino acids. In germline, CDR1 is LGHNA, CDR2 YSLEER. The junction had 2 bases not matched to a gene; V was cut back by 0 bases and J by 1 base. Per the original methods: It was from reference gene primer amplification that nucleated cell counts were estimated. Assay: immunoSEQ multiplex PCR; the TCRdb copy retains only in-frame clones and omits some. V, J and clone size derive from that table, while D and trimming were established from the DNA sequence. The sample shows tens of thousands of clones, over 65% of them seen only once.

The chain uses TRBV4-3 and TRBJ1-1; 7 positions match TRBD1. Sequences were obtained from peripheral blood. The clonotype comes from a human donor in a cohort sampled during active COVID-19. The CDR3 protein is CASSQERTGNTEAFF. The CDR3 DNA follows: TGCGCCAGCAGCCAAGAGAGGACAGGGAACACTGAAGCTTTCTTT.